This T cell receptor (beta chain) comes out of a study of T cell repertoires in cytomegalovirus infection. Study results and caveats: HLA-C-restricted, CMV-specific TCR beta clonotypes were dominant ex vivo.

TCRdb re-called the reads with MiXCR, one entry per CDR3 protein. This sample has around 900,000 distinct CDR3 sequences, with roughly 30% found just once. Note on this clonotype: Its cognate antigen is unknown.

V was trimmed by 2 bases and J by 0 bases, leaving 14 bases between them. This CDR3 region has 16 residues. Looked up from germline, CDR1 is MNHNY and CDR2 is SVGAGI (reference sequence). The J gene is TRBJ2-7, the V gene TRBV6-6, with D tentatively TRBD1 or TRBD2 (5 bases each). This clonotype was obtained from a human donor in good health (CMV status not recorded). Some clones in this sample may be carry-over from other donors' samples. The sample was cultured CD8+ T cells from PBMCs, taken from culture after CMV antigen stimulation. This chain's CDR3 is CASSYRGWGNSYEQYF. CDR3 DNA sequence: TGTGCCAGCAGTTACCGGGGTTGGGGGAACTCCTACGAGCAGTACTTC.